This T cell receptor beta chain was recovered during a study of shared clonotypes between healthy human individuals. Study-level background: Donors, aged 18 to 49, were a couple of women and three men.

V lost 3 bases to trimming and J lost 2 bases; unmatched junction nucleotides: 4. The CDR3 extends over 16 amino acids. Germline CDR1 is LNHDA and CDR2 is SQIVND (reference sequence). Every subset's genomic DNA went evenly onto several immunoSEQ plates. Produced via immunoSEQ multiplex PCR; TCRdb's table is partial and in-frame only. Of some 2.4 million clones detected, roughly 93% appear once; the ten largest clones hold 0.35% to 0.45%. Study-wide findings and caveats: Sequencing of the sorted subsets was shown by rarefaction to be incomplete despite large depth.

Concerning this clone: The antigen remains undetermined. The sample contains more than one DNA sequence encoding this CDR3.

CD45RA-negative memory and CD45RA+ naive subsets were split from the CD4+ cells. The sample consisted of naive CD4+ T cells from PBMCs. Subset reported: CD45RA+ positively selected. The chain joins TRBV19 to TRBJ2-3; TRBD2 agrees at 11 bases. This clonotype originated in a man aged 18 to 30 in good health. Some clones in this sample may be carry-over from other donors' samples. CDR3 nucleotide sequence: TGTGCCAGTAGTATTGGGACTAGCGGTTCCACAGATACGCAGTATTTT. Its protein product is CASSIGTSGSTDTQYF.